These 3 T cell receptor beta chains share one sample of origin, sequenced in a study of breast tumors, draining lymph nodes, adjacent tissues. Each CDR3 protein is one row after TCRdb ran MiXCR on the multiplex PCR reads. The data hold under 35,000 distinct CDR3 sequences, with 63% observed a single time. Sequencing input: breast tumor tissue. All receptors derive from a female donor with breast cancer. Some clones in this sample may be carry-over from other donors' samples.

The chain carries TRBV24-1 and TRBJ2-3; tentative D call: TRBD1 (6 bases). This CDR3 spans 15 amino acids. The ends were cut back, 8 bases at V and 3 bases at J, with 17 bases in the middle. Germline assignment: CDR1 KGHDR and CDR2 SFDVKD. The DNA of the CDR3 is TGTGCCACCACCCTCCGGGACACCGCGACAGATACGCAGTATTTT. This codes for CATTLRDTATDTQYF.

V usage is TRBV4-1 and J usage is TRBJ1-3, with no clear D. Germline CDR1 and CDR2: MGHRA and YSYEKL. V shed 0 bases and J shed 7 bases, with 13 bases lying between them. This CDR3 region has 15 residues. CDR3 residues: CASSQDSTLGNTIYF. The DNA for the CDR3 is TGCGCCAGCAGCCAAGACTCCACACTGGGGAACACCATATATTTT.

This clonotype has at least ten counts. The V gene is TRBV6-5, the J gene TRBJ1-2, with D unresolved. Germline CDR1 and CDR2: MNHEY and SVGAGI. There are 13 residues in the CDR3. Trimming took off 5 bases at V and 5 bases at J, with 12 bases between the two ends. CDR3 in amino acids: CASSKGRLYGYTF. The CDR3 DNA follows: TGTGCCAGCAGTAAAGGACGCCTTTATGGCTACACCTTC.